The 24 T cell receptor beta chains below all came from one sample that was sequenced in a study of neurological immune-mediated disorders. In TCRdb, the 5' RACE reads were re-called with MiXCR into one record per CDR3 protein. The repertoire holds about 71,000 distinct CDR3 sequences, with 3% to 4% as singletons. Sequencing was performed on PBMCs. The receptors were gathered from a middle-aged man with multiple sclerosis.

Many counts were recorded for this clonotype. The genes are TRBV9 and TRBJ2-3, with D hard to call. CDR1 is SGDLS and CDR2 is YYNGEE in the germline V gene. The CDR3 is 13 amino acids. Trimming left V 0 bases short and J 8 bases short, with 10 bases between. The CDR3 DNA is TGTGCCAGCAGCGTAGTGGCCCCAGGTACGCAGTATTTT. Amino acids: CASSVVAPGTQYF. The full variable domain, in which reference TRBV9 and TRBJ2-3 provide the parts outside the CDR3, is DSGVTQTPKHLITATGQRVTLRCSPRSGDLSVYWYQQSLDQGLQFLIQYYNGEERAKGNILERFSAQQFPDLHSELNLSSLELGDSALYFCASSVVAPGTQYFGPGTRLTVL.

V is TRBV6-2 or TRBV6-3 and J is TRBJ2-5; 12 bases map to TRBD2. Germline V gene data show CDR1 as MNHEY and CDR2 as SVGEGT. With V trimmed by 4 bases and J by 0 bases, 6 bases remained unmatched. The CDR3 extends over 17 amino acids. CDR3 DNA sequence: TGTGCCAGCAGTTTTGGACTAGCGGGGACCTACCAAGAGACCCAGTACTTC. It is translated as CASSFGLAGTYQETQYF.

This clonotype was seen ten or more times. The rearrangement uses TRBV20-1 and TRBJ1-1; no clear D. This CDR3 has 12 residues. V was shortened by 5 bases and J by 6 bases, with 13 bases between the two germline ends. Germline loops: CDR1 DFQATT, CDR2 SNEGSKA (reference sequence). The CDR3 region has the DNA TGCAGTGCTTGCCAACCCCTAGCTGAAGCTTTCTTT. This sequence encodes CSACQPLAEAFF.

This clonotype was detected many times. V and J are TRBV15 and TRBJ2-3; D is uncertain. This CDR3 contains 14 residues. The germline V and J ends were trimmed by 5 bases and 1 base, with 10 bases remaining between them. Germline V CDR1 and CDR2: LNHNV, YYDKDF (reference sequence). The CDR3: CATSFTSGTDTQYF. The CDR3 bases are TGTGCCACCAGCTTCACCTCGGGCACAGATACGCAGTATTTT.

This clonotype was recorded at least ten times. This chain connects TRBV12-3 or TRBV12-4 to TRBJ1-4; D is perhaps TRBD1 (5 bases). Between the trimmed V and J ends, which lost 3 bases and 8 bases, there was a span of 16 bases. The CDR3 has 15 amino acids. The CDR3 coding sequence is TGTGCCAGCAGTTTGGGGAACAGGCCGGGAGAAAAACTGTTTTTT. It specifies CASSLGNRPGEKLFF.

This clonotype was seen ten or more times. The chain joins TRBV7-8 to TRBJ1-5; 9 bases line up with TRBD1. The CDR3 is 16 residues long. Unmatched junction bases numbered 6, after V lost 4 bases and J lost 2 bases. From germline, CDR1 is SGHVS and CDR2 FQNEAQ. The CDR3 region has the DNA TGTGCCAGCAGCTCTTATAGGACAGGGGGCAATCAGCCCCAGCATTTT. Encoded protein: CASSSYRTGGNQPQHF. The variable domain in full, with the rest retrieved from reference TRBV7-8 and TRBJ1-5, is GAGVSQSPRYKVAKRGQDVALRCDPISGHVSLFWYQQALGQGPEFLTYFQNEAQLDKSGLPSDRFFAERPEGSVSTLKIQRTQQEDSAVYLCASSSYRTGGNQPQHFGDGTRLSIL.

This clonotype was detected many times. The chain combines TRBV18 with TRBJ2-1; D is possibly TRBD1 or TRBD2 (5 bases each). With 6 bases removed from V and 7 bases from J, the gap between germline ends came to 16 bases. Germline V gives CDR1 KGHSH, CDR2 LQKENI. CDR3 size: 14 residues. The CDR3 DNA reads TGTGCCAGCTCTCCGCGACTGGGGGAAAATGAGCAGTTCTTC. As protein: CASSPRLGENEQFF.

In its sample, this clonotype was seen many times. The chain carries TRBV20-1 and TRBJ2-2; D might be TRBD2 (6 bases). The germline CDR1 and CDR2 sequences are DFQATT and SNEGSKA (reference sequence). This CDR3 region has 16 residues. With 0 bases removed from V and 5 bases from J, the gap between germline ends came to 16 bases. The CDR3 DNA sequence: TGCAGTGCTAGAGAGCTTAGGAGGGGTAGTACCGGGGAGCTGTTTTTT. This encodes CSARELRRGSTGELFF.

Ten or more counts support this clonotype. The V gene is TRBV7-8, the J gene TRBJ2-2, with D hard to call. The CDR3 extends over 12 amino acids. Germline V gene sequence: CDR1 SGHVS, CDR2 FQNEAQ. Trimming left V 3 bases short and J 5 bases short, with 4 bases between. CDR3 amino acids: CASSFRTGELFF. For the CDR3, the DNA is TGTGCCAGCAGCTTCAGAACCGGGGAGCTGTTTTTT.

This clonotype was recorded many times. The chain employs TRBV5-1 and TRBJ1-3; D is undetermined. This CDR3 is built from 15 residues. V was cut by 0 bases and J by 4 bases, with 11 bases left in between. Germline CDR1 reads SGHRS; CDR2 reads YFSETQ. CDR3 nucleotides: TGCGCCAGCAGCTTGGCCCCGGAGGCCGGAAACACCATATATTTT. Its protein product is CASSLAPEAGNTIYF.

This clonotype was detected ten times or more. The rearrangement joins TRBV7-9 to TRBJ2-2; 12 bases match TRBD2. Germline V lookup: CDR1 SEHNR, CDR2 FQNEAQ (reference sequence). With V trimmed by 4 bases and J by 4 bases, 4 bases remained unmatched. The CDR3 is made up of 16 amino acids. The CDR3 nucleotides are TGTGCCAGCAGCTCCCTAGCGGGGGGGCCCACCGGGGAGCTGTTTTTT. Translation: CASSSLAGGPTGELFF.

This clonotype has just a few counts. A read error may explain this, as a much larger clone is one base away. This CDR3 is CASSDQRVMNTEAFF. As DNA, the CDR3 is TGTGCCAGCAGCGACCAGAGGGTGATGAACACTGAAGCTTTCTTT. The chain has TRBV9 and TRBJ1-1; no firm D call. Deletions cut 3 bases from V and 0 bases from J, with 12 bases between. CDR1 SGDLS and CDR2 YYNGEE come from the germline V gene. The CDR3 is made up of 15 amino acids.

This clonotype appeared many times. The rearrangement uses TRBV6-2 or TRBV6-3 and TRBJ1-1; 9 nucleotides match TRBD1. The V segment lost 5 bases and the J segment 4 bases; nucleotides outside the gene matches: 5. The germline V gene has CDR1 MNHEY and CDR2 SVGEGT. This CDR3 has 14 amino acids. CDR3 residues: CASSATGGRTEAFF. The CDR3 nucleotides read TGTGCCAGCAGTGCCACAGGGGGCCGCACTGAAGCTTTCTTT.

This clonotype was picked up many times. This chain connects TRBV27 to TRBJ1-1, with a tentative D call TRBD1 (5 bases). The CDR3 runs to 15 residues. V gave up 8 bases and J gave up 5 bases, with 21 bases separating them. Germline V gene lookup returns CDR1 MNHEY and CDR2 SMNVEV (reference sequence). The CDR3: CASLPLKGSGTEAFF. In nucleotides, the CDR3 is TGTGCCAGCCTCCCTTTGAAGGGGTCAGGAACTGAAGCTTTCTTT.

This clonotype was counted at least ten times. The chain employs TRBV20-1 and TRBJ1-2; perhaps TRBD1 as D (6 bases). The V gene lost 3 bases and the J gene lost 0 bases, with 8 bases spanning the gap. Germline CDR1 reads DFQATT; CDR2 reads SNEGSKA (reference sequence). The CDR3 has 13 residues. The CDR3 DNA follows: TGCAGTGCTAGGAGACAGGCTAACTATGGCTACACCTTC. Its protein product is CSARRQANYGYTF.

This clonotype was seen at least ten times. The gene calls are TRBV20-1 and TRBJ2-3; perhaps TRBD2 as D (5 bases). With 2 bases removed from V and 4 bases from J, the gap between germline ends came to 22 bases. This CDR3 has 17 residues. The germline CDR1 and CDR2 sequences are DFQATT and SNEGSKA (reference sequence). This CDR3 is CSARPPLFLVASDTQYF. As DNA, the CDR3 is TGCAGTGCTAGACCGCCTTTGTTTCTTGTAGCGTCAGATACGCAGTATTTT.

This clonotype appeared many times. The J gene is TRBJ2-1, the V gene TRBV15, with 11 bases matching TRBD2. CDR3 length: 15 residues. Per the germline V gene, CDR1 is LNHNV and CDR2 is YYDKDF (reference sequence). The ends lost 6 bases at V and 3 bases at J; junction bases unmatched: 4. The CDR3 spells CATSTSGGYYNEQFF. CDR3 DNA: TGTGCCACCAGTACTAGCGGGGGTTACTACAATGAGCAGTTCTTC.

This clonotype was observed many times. The chain joins TRBV3-1 to TRBJ2-2; D could derive from TRBD1 or TRBD2 (6 bases each). Germline CDR1 is LGHDT and CDR2 is YNNKEL (reference sequence). V dropped 1 base and J dropped 4 bases, with 10 bases sitting between them. The CDR3 consists of 15 residues. CDR3 DNA: TGTGCCAGCAGCCAAGGGGGGGCCCCCACCGGGGAGCTGTTTTTT. This gives the protein CASSQGGAPTGELFF.

This clonotype was counted many times. At one boundary the junction diverges from the germline segment, which might be a read error. The gene calls are TRBV18 and TRBJ1-5; no definite D call. Germline CDR1 is KGHSH and CDR2 is LQKENI. The CDR3 length is 13 residues. The CDR3 DNA reads as TGCGCCAGCAGCCCAGATTCAAATCAGCCCCAGCATTTT. Its protein is CASSPDSNQPQHF.

In the case of this clonotype: A much larger clonotype is one base distant, so this may be a read error. The V gene is TRBV10-2, the J gene TRBJ2-7; D possibly corresponds to TRBD2 (5 bases). Between the trimmed V and J ends, which lost 4 bases and 5 bases, there was a span of 15 bases. Per the germline V gene, CDR1 is WSHSY and CDR2 is SAAADI. CDR3 length: 14 amino acids. The DNA for the CDR3 is TGCGCCAGCAGTGCCTCTAGCTGGAGCCACGAGCAGTACTTC. Amino acids: CASSASSWSHEQYF.

The V call is TRBV18, the J call TRBJ2-7; TRBD1 aligns across 11 bases. Germline V gives CDR1 KGHSH, CDR2 LQKENI. The junction had 5 bases not matched to a gene; V was cut back by 3 bases and J by 4 bases. The CDR3 covers 15 residues. The CDR3 loop reads CASSPIGQGAYEQYF. The CDR3 coding sequence is TGTGCCAGCTCACCTATAGGACAGGGGGCTTACGAGCAGTACTTC.

This clonotype was counted at least ten times. V is TRBV27 and J is TRBJ1-1, with no clear D. This CDR3 is built from 13 residues. Trimming removed 6 bases at V and 2 bases at J, with 10 bases between. Germline V lookup: CDR1 MNHEY, CDR2 SMNVEV (reference sequence). The CDR3 DNA follows: TGTGCCAGCAGGTGGGATCATAACACTGAAGCTTTCTTT. Translated, it gives CASRWDHNTEAFF.

This clonotype showed up many times. The rearrangement joins TRBV20-1 to TRBJ2-7; 10 positions agree with TRBD1. J was trimmed by 5 bases and V by 2 bases; bases with no gene match: 9. The CDR3 length is 15 residues. CDR1 and CDR2 (germline): DFQATT, SNEGSKA (reference sequence). The CDR3 sequence is CSARWAGQGINEQYF. The DNA for the CDR3 is TGCAGTGCTAGATGGGCGGGACAGGGGATCAACGAGCAGTACTTC.

In its sample, this clonotype was seen many times. The CDR3 here is CSARESGGRETQYF. CDR3 DNA: TGCAGTGCTAGGGAGAGTGGGGGACGGGAGACCCAGTACTTC. The chain is built from TRBV20-1 and TRBJ2-5; perhaps D is TRBD1 or TRBD2 (5 bases each). The CDR3 contains 14 residues. Germline values: CDR1 DFQATT, CDR2 SNEGSKA (reference sequence). Trimming pared 3 bases from V and 5 bases from J, leaving 16 bases between.